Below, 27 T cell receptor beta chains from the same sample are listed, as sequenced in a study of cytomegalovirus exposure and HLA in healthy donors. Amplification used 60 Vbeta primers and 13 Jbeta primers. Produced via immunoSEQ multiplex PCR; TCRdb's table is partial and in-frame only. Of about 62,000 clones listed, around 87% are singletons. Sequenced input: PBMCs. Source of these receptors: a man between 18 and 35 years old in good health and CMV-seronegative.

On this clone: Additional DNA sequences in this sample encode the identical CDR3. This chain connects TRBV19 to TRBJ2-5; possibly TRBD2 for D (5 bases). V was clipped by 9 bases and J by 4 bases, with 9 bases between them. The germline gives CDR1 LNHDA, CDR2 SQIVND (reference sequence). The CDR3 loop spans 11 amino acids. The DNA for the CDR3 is TGTGCCAGCCGGGGTGGAGAGACCCAGTACTTC. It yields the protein CASRGGETQYF.

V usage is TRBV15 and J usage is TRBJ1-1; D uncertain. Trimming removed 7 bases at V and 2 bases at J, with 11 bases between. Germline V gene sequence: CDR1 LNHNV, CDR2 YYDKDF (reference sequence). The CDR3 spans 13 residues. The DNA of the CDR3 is TGTGCCACCACCCGCGGAGGTAACACTGAAGCTTTCTTT. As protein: CATTRGGNTEAFF.

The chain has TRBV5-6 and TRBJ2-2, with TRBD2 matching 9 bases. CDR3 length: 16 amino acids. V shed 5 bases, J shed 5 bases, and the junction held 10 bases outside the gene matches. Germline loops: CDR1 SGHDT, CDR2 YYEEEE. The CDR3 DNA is TGTGCCAGCAGTACCCGCGGGGGGGCATGGACCGGGGAGCTGTTTTTT. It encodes CASSTRGGAWTGELFF.

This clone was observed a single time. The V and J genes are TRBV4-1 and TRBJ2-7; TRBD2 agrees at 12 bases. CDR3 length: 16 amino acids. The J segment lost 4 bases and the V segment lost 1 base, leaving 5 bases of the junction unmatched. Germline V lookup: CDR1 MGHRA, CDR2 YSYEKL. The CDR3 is CASSQVLAGGSYEQYF. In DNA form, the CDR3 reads TGCGCCAGCAGCCAAGTACTAGCGGGGGGCTCATACGAGCAGTACTTC.

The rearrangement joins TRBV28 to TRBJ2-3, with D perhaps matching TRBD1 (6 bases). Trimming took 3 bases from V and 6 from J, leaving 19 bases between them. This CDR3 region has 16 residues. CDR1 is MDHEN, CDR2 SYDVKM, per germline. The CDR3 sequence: CASSFGPTGHVDTQYF. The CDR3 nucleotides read TGTGCCAGCAGTTTTGGTCCAACAGGGCATGTTGATACGCAGTATTTT.

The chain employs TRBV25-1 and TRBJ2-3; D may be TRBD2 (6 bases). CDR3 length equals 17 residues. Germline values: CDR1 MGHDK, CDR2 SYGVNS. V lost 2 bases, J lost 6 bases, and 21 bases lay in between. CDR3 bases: TGTGCCAGCAGTGAAAACCGGGGAGGAAGGCATTCCGATACGCAGTATTTT. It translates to CASSENRGGRHSDTQYF.

The CDR3 DNA reads TGCAGCGTTGAGGGGGGCGGGGGAGAGACCCAGTACTTC. Its translation: CSVEGGGGETQYF. V and J are TRBV29-1 and TRBJ2-5; a possible D gene is TRBD2 (7 bases). Germline CDR1 SQVTM, CDR2 ANQGSEA. The germline V and J ends were trimmed by 3 bases and 4 bases, with 12 bases remaining between them. The CDR3 covers 13 residues.

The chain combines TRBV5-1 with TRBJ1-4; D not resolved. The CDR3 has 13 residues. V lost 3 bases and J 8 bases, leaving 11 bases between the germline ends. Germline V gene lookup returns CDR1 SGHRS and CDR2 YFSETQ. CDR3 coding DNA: TGCGCCAGCAGCTCAAAAAAAGAGGAAAAACTGTTTTTT. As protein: CASSSKKEEKLFF. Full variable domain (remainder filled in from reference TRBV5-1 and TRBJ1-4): KAGVTQTPRYLIKTRGQQVTLSCSPISGHRSVSWYQQTPGQGLQFLFEYFSETQRNKGNFPGRFSGRQFSNSRSEMNVSTLELGDSALYLCASSSKKEEKLFFGSGTQLSVL.

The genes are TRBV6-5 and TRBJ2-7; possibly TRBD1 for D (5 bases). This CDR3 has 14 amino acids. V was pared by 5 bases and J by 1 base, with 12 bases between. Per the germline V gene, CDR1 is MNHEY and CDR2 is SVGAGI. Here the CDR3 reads CASSPPTVSYEQYF. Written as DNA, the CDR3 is TGTGCCAGCAGTCCACCGACAGTTTCCTACGAGCAGTACTTC.

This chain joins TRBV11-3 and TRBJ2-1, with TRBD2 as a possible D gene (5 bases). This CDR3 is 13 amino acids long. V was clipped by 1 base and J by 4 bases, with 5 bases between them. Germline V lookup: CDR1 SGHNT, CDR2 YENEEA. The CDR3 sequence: CASSLGTYNEQFF. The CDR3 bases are TGTGCCAGCAGCTTAGGGACTTACAATGAGCAGTTCTTC.

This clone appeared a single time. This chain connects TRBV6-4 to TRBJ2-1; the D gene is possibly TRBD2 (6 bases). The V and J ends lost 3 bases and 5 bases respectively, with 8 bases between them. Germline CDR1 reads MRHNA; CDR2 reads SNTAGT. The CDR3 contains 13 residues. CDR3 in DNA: TGTGCCAGCAGTGATACTAGCAACAATGAGCAGTTCTTC. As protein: CASSDTSNNEQFF.

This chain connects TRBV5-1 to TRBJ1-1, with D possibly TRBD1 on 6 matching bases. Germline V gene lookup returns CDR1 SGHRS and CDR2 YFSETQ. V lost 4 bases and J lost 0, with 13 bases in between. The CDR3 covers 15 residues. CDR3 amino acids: CASSTNRAVNTEAFF. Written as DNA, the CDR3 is TGCGCCAGCAGCACTAACAGGGCGGTGAACACTGAAGCTTTCTTT.

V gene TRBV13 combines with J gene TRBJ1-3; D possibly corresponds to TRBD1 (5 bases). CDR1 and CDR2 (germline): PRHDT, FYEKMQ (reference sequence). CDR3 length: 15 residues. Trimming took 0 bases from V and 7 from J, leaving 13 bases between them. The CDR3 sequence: CASSLGPGGRNTIYF. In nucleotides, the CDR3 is TGTGCCAGCAGCTTAGGCCCGGGGGGTCGGAACACCATATATTTT.

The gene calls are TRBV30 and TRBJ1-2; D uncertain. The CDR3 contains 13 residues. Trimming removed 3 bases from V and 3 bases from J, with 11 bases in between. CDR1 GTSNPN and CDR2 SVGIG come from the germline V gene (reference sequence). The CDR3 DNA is TGTGCCTGGAGCCCTAGCCGGTACTATGGCTACACCTTC. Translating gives CAWSPSRYYGYTF.

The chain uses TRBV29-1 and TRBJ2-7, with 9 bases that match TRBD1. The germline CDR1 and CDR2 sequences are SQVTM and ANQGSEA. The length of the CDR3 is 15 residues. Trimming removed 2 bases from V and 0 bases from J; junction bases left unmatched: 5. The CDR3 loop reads CSVERRDRASYEQYF. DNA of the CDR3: TGCAGCGTTGAACGACGGGACAGGGCCTCCTACGAGCAGTACTTC.

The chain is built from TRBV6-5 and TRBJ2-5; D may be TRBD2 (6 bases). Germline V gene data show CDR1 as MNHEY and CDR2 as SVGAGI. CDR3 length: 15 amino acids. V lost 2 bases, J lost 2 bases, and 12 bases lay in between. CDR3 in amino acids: CASSYGSGLQETQYF. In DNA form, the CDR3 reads TGTGCCAGCAGTTACGGCAGCGGGCTTCAAGAGACCCAGTACTTC.

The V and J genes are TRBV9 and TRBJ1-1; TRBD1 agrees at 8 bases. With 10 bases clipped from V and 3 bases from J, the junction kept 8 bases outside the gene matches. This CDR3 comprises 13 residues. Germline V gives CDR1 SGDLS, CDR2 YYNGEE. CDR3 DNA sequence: TGTGCCGGGGGATCGGGACAGGACACTGAAGCTTTCTTT. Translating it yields CAGGSGQDTEAFF. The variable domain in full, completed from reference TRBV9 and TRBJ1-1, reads DSGVTQTPKHLITATGQRVTLRCSPRSGDLSVYWYQQSLDQGLQFLIQYYNGEERAKGNILERFSAQQFPDLHSELNLSSLELGDSALYFCAGGSGQDTEAFFGQGTRLTVV.

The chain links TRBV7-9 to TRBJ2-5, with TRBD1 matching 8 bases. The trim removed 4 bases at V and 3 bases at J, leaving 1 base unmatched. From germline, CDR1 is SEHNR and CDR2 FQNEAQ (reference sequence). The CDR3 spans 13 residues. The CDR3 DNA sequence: TGTGCCAGCAGCTCGGACAGGGAAGAGACCCAGTACTTC. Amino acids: CASSSDREETQYF.

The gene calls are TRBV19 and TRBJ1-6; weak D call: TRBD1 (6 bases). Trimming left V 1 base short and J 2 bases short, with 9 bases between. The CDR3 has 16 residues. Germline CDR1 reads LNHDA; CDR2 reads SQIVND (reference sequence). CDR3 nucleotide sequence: TGTGCCAGTAGTATAGGGACAGTCACCTATAATTCACCCCTCCACTTT. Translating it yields CASSIGTVTYNSPLHF.

The CDR3 coding sequence is TGTGCCAGCAGACCCTATGGCGGAAGGGAGCAGTACTTC. Its translation: CASRPYGGREQYF. V and J are TRBV27 and TRBJ2-7; D is ambiguous. The germline V gene has CDR1 MNHEY and CDR2 SMNVEV (reference sequence). Trimming removed 6 bases from V and 7 bases from J, with 16 bases in between. The CDR3 is made up of 13 amino acids.

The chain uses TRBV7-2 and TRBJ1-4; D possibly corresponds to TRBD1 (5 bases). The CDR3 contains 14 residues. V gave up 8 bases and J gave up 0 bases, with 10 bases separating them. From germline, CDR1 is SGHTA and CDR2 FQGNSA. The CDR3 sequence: CASGRGATNEKLFF. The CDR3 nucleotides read TGTGCCAGCGGGAGGGGTGCAACTAATGAAAAACTGTTTTTT.

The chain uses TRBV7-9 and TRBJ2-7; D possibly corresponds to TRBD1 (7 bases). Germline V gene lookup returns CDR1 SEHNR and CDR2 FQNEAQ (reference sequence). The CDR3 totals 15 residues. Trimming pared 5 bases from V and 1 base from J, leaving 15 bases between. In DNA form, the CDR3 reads TGTGCCAGCAGCAGACAGGGAGGACCTTCCTACGAGCAGTACTTC. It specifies CASSRQGGPSYEQYF.

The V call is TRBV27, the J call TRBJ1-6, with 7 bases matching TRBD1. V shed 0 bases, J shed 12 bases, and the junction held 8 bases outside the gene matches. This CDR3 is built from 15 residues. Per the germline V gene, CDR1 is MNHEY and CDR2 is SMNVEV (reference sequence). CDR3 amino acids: CASSLSLRGSQPLHF. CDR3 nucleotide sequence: TGTGCCAGCAGTTTATCGCTCAGGGGGTCCCAACCCCTCCACTTT.

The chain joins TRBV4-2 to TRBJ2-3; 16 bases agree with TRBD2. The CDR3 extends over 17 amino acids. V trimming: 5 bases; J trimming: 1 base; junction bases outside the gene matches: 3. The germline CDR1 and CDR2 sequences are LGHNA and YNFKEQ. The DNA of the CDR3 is TGTGCCAGCAGCTTGGGGACTAGCGGGGGGGGCACAGATACGCAGTATTTT. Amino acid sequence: CASSLGTSGGGTDTQYF.

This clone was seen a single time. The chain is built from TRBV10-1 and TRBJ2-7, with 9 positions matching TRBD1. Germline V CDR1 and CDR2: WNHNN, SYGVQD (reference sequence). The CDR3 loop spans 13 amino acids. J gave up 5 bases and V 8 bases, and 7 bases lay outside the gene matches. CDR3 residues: CASQEDRGDEQYF. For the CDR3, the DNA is TGCGCCAGCCAGGAGGACAGGGGCGACGAGCAGTACTTC.

The CDR3 sequence: CASSQAGLGGGELFF. In DNA form, the CDR3 reads TGCGCCAGCAGCCAAGCTGGCCTAGGTGGCGGGGAGCTGTTTTTT. V and J are TRBV4-1 and TRBJ2-2; D is undetermined. The CDR3 contains 15 residues. V lost 1 base to trimming and J lost 7 bases, with 13 bases between them. Looked up from germline, CDR1 is MGHRA and CDR2 is YSYEKL.

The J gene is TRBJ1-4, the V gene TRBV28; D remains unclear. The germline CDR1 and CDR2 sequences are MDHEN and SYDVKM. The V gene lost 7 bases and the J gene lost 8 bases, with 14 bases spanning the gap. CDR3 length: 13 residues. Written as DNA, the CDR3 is TGTGCCAGCACCCCCACTTCCAGGGAAAAACTGTTTTTT. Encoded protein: CASTPTSREKLFF.